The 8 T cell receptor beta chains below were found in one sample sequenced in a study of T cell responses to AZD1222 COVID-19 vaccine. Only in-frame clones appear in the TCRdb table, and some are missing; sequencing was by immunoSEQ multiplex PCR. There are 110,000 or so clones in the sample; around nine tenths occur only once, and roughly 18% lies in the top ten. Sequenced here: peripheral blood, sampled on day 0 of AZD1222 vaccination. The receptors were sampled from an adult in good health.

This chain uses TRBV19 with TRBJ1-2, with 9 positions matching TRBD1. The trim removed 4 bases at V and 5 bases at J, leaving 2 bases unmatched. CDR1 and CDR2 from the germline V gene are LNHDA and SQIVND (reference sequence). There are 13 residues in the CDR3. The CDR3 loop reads CASSRGQGYGYTF. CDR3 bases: TGTGCCAGTAGTAGGGGACAGGGTTATGGCTACACCTTC.

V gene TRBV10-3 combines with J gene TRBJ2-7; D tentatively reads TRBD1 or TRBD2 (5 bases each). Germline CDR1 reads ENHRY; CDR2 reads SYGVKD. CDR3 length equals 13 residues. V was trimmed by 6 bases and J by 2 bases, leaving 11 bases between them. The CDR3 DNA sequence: TGTGCCATCAGAGGGGACGGTCCCTACGAGCAGTACTTC. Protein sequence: CAIRGDGPYEQYF.

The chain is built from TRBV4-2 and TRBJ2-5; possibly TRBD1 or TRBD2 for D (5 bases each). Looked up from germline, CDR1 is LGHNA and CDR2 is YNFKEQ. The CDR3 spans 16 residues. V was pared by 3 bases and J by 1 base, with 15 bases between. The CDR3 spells CASSQAGTAFQETQYF. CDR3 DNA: TGTGCCAGCAGCCAGGCCGGGACCGCTTTCCAAGAGACCCAGTACTTC.

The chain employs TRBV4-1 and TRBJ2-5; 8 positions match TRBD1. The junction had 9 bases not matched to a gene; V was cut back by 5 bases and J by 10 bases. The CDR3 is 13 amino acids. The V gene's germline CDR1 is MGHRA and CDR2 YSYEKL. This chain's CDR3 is CASSFNPDRGQYF. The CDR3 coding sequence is TGCGCCAGCAGCTTCAACCCTGACAGGGGCCAGTACTTC.

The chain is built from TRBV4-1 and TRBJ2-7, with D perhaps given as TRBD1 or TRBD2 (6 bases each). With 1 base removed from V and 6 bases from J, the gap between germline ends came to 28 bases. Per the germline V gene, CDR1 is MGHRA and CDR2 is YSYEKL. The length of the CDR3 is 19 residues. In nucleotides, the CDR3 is TGCGCCAGCAGCCAAGCTTCACCCAAGGGGGGCAGAGCCTGGTGCGAGCAGTACGTC. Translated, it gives CASSQASPKGGRAWCEQYV.

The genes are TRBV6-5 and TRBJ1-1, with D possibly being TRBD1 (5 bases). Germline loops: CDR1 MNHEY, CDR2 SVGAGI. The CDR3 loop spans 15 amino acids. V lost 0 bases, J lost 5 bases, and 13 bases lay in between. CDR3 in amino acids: CASSYSTQGGTEAFF. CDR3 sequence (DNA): TGTGCCAGCAGTTACTCGACGCAGGGAGGTACTGAAGCTTTCTTT.

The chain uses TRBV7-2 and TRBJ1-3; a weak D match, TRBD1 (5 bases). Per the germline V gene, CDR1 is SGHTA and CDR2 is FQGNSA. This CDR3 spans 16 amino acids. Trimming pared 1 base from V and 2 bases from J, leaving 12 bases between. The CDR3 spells CASSLDGGGAGNTIYF. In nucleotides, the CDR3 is TGTGCCAGCAGCTTAGATGGCGGGGGAGCTGGAAACACCATATATTTT.

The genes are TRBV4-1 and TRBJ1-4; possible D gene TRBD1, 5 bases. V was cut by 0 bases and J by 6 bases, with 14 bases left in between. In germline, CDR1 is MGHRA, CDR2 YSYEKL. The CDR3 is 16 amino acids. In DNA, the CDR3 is TGCGCCAGCAGCCAAGATGGCGGGGGGTCTCATGAAAAACTGTTTTTT. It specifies CASSQDGGGSHEKLFF.